Following are 8 T cell receptor beta chains from one sample sequenced in a study of blood T cell repertoires in COVID-19. Sequencing used immunoSEQ multiplex PCR; TCRdb keeps in-frame clones, though not all of them. Among nearly 300,000 clones, around 89% were seen once, and the ten largest hold 5.5% to 7%. Sequencing was done on a sample of peripheral blood. All receptors derive from a woman in her 30s who had recovered from COVID-19.

The genes are TRBV3-1 (or the pseudogene TRBV3-2) and TRBJ1-1; D gene uncertain. Trimming removed 4 bases at V and 0 bases at J, with 9 bases between. CDR1 and CDR2 from the germline V gene are LGHDT and YNNKEL (reference sequence). The CDR3 covers 14 residues. CDR3 nucleotides: TGTGCCAGCAGCCCGACGGGTTTGAACACTGAAGCTTTCTTT. Translated, it gives CASSPTGLNTEAFF.

This rearrangement joins TRBV28 to TRBJ1-4, with a weak D call TRBD1 (6 bases). V was cut by 5 bases and J by 6 bases, with 16 bases left in between. The CDR3 covers 15 residues. Germline loops: CDR1 MDHEN, CDR2 SYDVKM. CDR3 loop: CASSPTGHMYEKLFF. CDR3 DNA sequence: TGTGCCAGCAGTCCAACAGGGCATATGTATGAAAAACTGTTTTTT.

This clone was observed once. V usage is TRBV18 and J usage is TRBJ1-6; 10 nucleotides match TRBD1. Germline V lookup: CDR1 KGHSH, CDR2 LQKENI. Losses at the gene ends were 5 bases for V and 6 bases for J; bases not matched to a gene: 4. The CDR3 spans 15 residues. Here the CDR3 reads CASSGGQGSNSPLHF. The CDR3 DNA follows: TGTGCCAGCTCAGGGGGACAGGGGAGTAATTCACCCCTCCACTTT.

The rearrangement joins TRBV19 to TRBJ2-5, with a tentative D call TRBD1 (8 bases). This CDR3 has 15 residues. Trimming took 6 bases from V and 4 from J, leaving 18 bases between them. CDR1 is LNHDA, CDR2 SQIVND, per germline (reference sequence). CDR3 in DNA: TGTGCCAGTAGCACGGACAGGGAGGGGGTAGAGACCCAGTACTTC. Its translation: CASSTDREGVETQYF.

The V gene is TRBV28, the J gene TRBJ1-1; D is possibly TRBD1 (6 bases). Trimming removed 6 bases at V and 4 bases at J, with 18 bases between. From germline, CDR1 is MDHEN and CDR2 SYDVKM. This CDR3 has 15 amino acids. The CDR3 region is CASSIGGGRGTEAFF. In DNA, the CDR3 is TGTGCCAGCAGCATTGGTGGGGGCCGGGGCACTGAAGCTTTCTTT.

This chain connects TRBV5-1 to TRBJ2-5, with D unresolved. Germline CDR1 SGHRS, CDR2 YFSETQ. Trimming shortened V by 7 bases and J by 5 bases, and 9 bases separated the two germline ends. CDR3 length: 11 residues. For the CDR3, the DNA is TGCGCCAGCCCCTTTGCGGAGACCCAGTACTTC. As protein: CASPFAETQYF. The full variable domain, in which reference TRBV5-1 and TRBJ2-5 provide the parts outside the CDR3, is KAGVTQTPRYLIKTRGQQVTLSCSPISGHRSVSWYQQTPGQGLQFLFEYFSETQRNKGNFPGRFSGRQFSNSRSEMNVSTLELGDSALYLCASPFAETQYFGPGTRLLVL.

The CDR3 DNA reads as TGTGCCAGCAGCACCCGGTTGATGAACACTGAAGCTTTCTTT. Translation: CASSTRLMNTEAFF. This chain joins TRBV21-1 and TRBJ1-1. TRBV21-1 represents a pseudogene. This CDR3 spans 14 amino acids.

This chain links TRBV11-2 with TRBJ1-1; TRBD1 agrees at 9 bases. Germline CDR1 SGHAT, CDR2 FQNNGV. V lost 5 bases to trimming and J lost 4 bases; unmatched junction nucleotides: 20. The CDR3 totals 19 residues. The CDR3 nucleotides are TGTGCCAGCAGCCGACAGGGACAGGGACAGTCTTACTTTGGCACTGAAGCTTTCTTT. This codes for CASSRQGQGQSYFGTEAFF.